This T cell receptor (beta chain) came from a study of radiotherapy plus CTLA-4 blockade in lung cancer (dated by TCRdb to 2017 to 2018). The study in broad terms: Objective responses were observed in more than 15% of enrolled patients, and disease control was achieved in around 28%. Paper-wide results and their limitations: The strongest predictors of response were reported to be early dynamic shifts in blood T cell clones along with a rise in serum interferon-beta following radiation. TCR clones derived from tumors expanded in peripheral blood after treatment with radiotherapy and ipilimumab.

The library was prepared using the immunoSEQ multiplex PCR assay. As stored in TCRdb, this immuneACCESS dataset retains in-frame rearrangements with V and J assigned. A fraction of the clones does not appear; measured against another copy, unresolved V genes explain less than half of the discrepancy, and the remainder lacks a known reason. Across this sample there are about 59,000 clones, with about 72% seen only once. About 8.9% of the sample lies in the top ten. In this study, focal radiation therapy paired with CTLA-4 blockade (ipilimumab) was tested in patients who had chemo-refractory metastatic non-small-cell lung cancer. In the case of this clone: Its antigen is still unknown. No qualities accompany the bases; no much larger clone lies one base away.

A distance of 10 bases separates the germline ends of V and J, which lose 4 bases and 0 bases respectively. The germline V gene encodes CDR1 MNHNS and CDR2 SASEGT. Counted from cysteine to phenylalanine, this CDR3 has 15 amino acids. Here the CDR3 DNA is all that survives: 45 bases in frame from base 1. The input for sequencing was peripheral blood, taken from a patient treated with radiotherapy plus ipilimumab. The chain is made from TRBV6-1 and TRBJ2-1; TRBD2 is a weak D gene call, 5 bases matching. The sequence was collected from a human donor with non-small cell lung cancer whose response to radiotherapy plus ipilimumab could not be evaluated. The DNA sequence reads TGTGCCAGCAGTGTGGACTGGAGCTCCTACAATGAGCAGTTCTTC. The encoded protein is CASSVDWSSYNEQFF.